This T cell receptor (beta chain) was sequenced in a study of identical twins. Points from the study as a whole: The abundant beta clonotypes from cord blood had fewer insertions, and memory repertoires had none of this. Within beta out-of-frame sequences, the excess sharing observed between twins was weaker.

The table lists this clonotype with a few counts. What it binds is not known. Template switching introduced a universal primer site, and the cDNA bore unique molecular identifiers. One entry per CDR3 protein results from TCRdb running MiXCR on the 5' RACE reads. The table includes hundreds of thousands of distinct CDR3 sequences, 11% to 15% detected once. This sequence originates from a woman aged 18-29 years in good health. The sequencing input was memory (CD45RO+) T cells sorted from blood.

The CDR3 spells CASRGWGGPTNEQFF. The CDR3 DNA reads as TGCGCCAGCAGAGGGTGGGGAGGGCCTACGAATGAGCAGTTCTTC. This sequence joins TRBV5-1 and TRBJ2-1, with TRBD2 matching 7 bases. The CDR3 consists of 15 residues. Germline V CDR1 and CDR2: SGHRS, YFSETQ. V lost 5 bases, J lost 7 bases, and 12 bases stayed unmatched.